Below, 30 T cell receptor beta chains from the same sample are listed, as sequenced in a study of blood T cell repertoires in COVID-19 (dated by TCRdb to the early 2020s). To prepare the library, the immunoSEQ multiplex PCR assay was applied. TCRdb obtained this table from immuneACCESS and retained in-frame rearrangements with V and J assigned. These tables miss some clones; where compared with another copy, unresolved V genes account for less than half of the shortfall, and the remainder is unexplained. In all, the sample holds some 400,000 clones, and roughly nine tenths of those were seen once. The ten top clones hold less than 2% of the sample. Source material: PBMCs or T cells enriched from blood (not recorded which). All receptors derive from a woman between 25 and 40 years old who had recovered from COVID-19.

V usage is TRBV14 and J usage is TRBJ1-4, with TRBD1 identical over 8 bases. The germline V gene encodes CDR1 SGHDN and CDR2 FVKESK. This CDR3 has 15 amino acids. V lost 3 bases and J lost 2; bases outside the gene matches: 2. The CDR3 sequence: CASSHRQGTNEKLFF. CDR3 sequence (DNA): TGTGCCAGCAGCCATCGACAGGGGACTAATGAAAAACTGTTTTTT. Looking up the rest from reference TRBV14 and TRBJ1-4 gives the full variable domain: EAGVTQFPSHSVIEKGQTVTLRCDPISGHDNLYWYRRVMGKEIKFLLHFVKESKQDESGMPNNRFLAERTGGTYSTLKVQPAELEDSGVYFCASSHRQGTNEKLFFGSGTQLSVL.

This clone was seen a handful of times. V gene TRBV5-1 combines with J gene TRBJ2-2, with TRBD2 identical over 9 bases. V lost 3 bases and J lost 6; bases outside the gene matches: 15. The CDR3 totals 18 residues. The germline V gene encodes CDR1 SGHRS and CDR2 YFSETQ. CDR3 DNA: TGCGCCAGCAGCTCCCTCCCGGGACTAGCAACGATGTCCGGGGAGCTGTTTTTT. Translated, it gives CASSSLPGLATMSGELFF.

The chain has TRBV27 and TRBJ2-2; TRBD2 matches 9 bases. The CDR3 has 15 amino acids. Germline assignment: CDR1 MNHEY and CDR2 SMNVEV (reference sequence). With 2 bases clipped from V and 6 bases from J, the junction kept 4 bases outside the gene matches. CDR3 amino acids: CASSLLAGSAGELFF. The CDR3 DNA is TGTGCCAGCAGTTTACTAGCGGGATCGGCCGGGGAGCTGTTTTTT.

The chain carries TRBV6-4 and TRBJ1-2; the D gene is possibly TRBD1 (6 bases). With 7 bases removed from V and 4 bases from J, the gap between germline ends came to 16 bases. Germline V gives CDR1 MRHNA, CDR2 SNTAGT. This CDR3 region has 14 residues. The CDR3: CASTEEAGAYGYTF. The CDR3 bases are TGTGCCAGCACGGAAGAGGCAGGGGCCTATGGCTACACCTTC.

The chain carries TRBV6-4 and TRBJ1-5, with D perhaps TRBD1 (6 bases). This CDR3 has 18 residues. V shed 10 bases and J shed 1 base, with 26 bases lying between them. CDR1 is MRHNA, CDR2 SNTAGT, per germline. The CDR3 sequence is CANPGQIGSRGSNQPQHF. Written as DNA, the CDR3 is TGTGCCAACCCGGGACAAATCGGCTCCCGCGGGAGCAATCAGCCCCAGCATTTT.

The rearrangement links TRBV5-4 to TRBJ2-3; 7 bases agree with TRBD1. V lost 2 bases, J lost 2 bases, and 20 bases stayed unmatched. Germline V CDR1 and CDR2: SGHNT, YYREEE (reference sequence). The CDR3 length is 20 residues. CDR3 in amino acids: CASSLFGPGQLLRITDTQYF. In nucleotides, the CDR3 is TGTGCCAGCAGCTTATTTGGACCGGGACAGCTCCTAAGAATCACAGATACGCAGTATTTT.

This chain uses TRBV30 with TRBJ2-1; 9 positions match TRBD2. The V segment lost 3 bases and the J segment 5 bases; nucleotides outside the gene matches: 8. The CDR3 consists of 15 residues. Germline V CDR1 and CDR2: GTSNPN, SVGIG (reference sequence). The CDR3 bases are TGTGCCTGGAGACTTCCGGGACTAGCTGACAATGAGCAGTTCTTC. Protein sequence: CAWRLPGLADNEQFF.

The chain employs TRBV12-3 or TRBV12-4 and TRBJ2-1; a possible D gene is TRBD1 (5 bases). V lost 7 bases and J lost 8, with 12 bases in between. The CDR3 length is 12 residues. The CDR3 loop is CASTLGVHEQFF. CDR3 coding DNA: TGTGCCAGCACGCTAGGGGTTCATGAGCAGTTCTTC.

This chain connects TRBV19 to TRBJ2-3, with D possibly being TRBD2 (7 bases). CDR1 and CDR2 from the germline V gene are LNHDA and SQIVND (reference sequence). V was trimmed by 1 base and J by 3 bases, leaving 11 bases between them. This CDR3 is 15 amino acids long. CDR3 sequence reads: CASSIGGGETDTQYF. DNA of the CDR3: TGTGCCAGTAGTATAGGGGGGGGCGAGACAGATACGCAGTATTTT.

The chain has TRBV28 and TRBJ1-5; D is undetermined. The germline CDR1 and CDR2 sequences are MDHEN and SYDVKM. This CDR3 region has 10 residues. V was cut by 5 bases and J by 6 bases, with 2 bases left in between. The CDR3 nucleotides are TGTGCCAGCAGTCGTCAGCCCCAGCATTTT. The encoded protein is CASSRQPQHF.

Note on this clone: The identical CDR3 is also encoded by other nucleotide sequences in the sample. The chain combines TRBV6-5 with TRBJ2-7; possible D gene TRBD1, 5 bases. Germline lookup yields CDR1 MNHEY and CDR2 SVGAGI. V dropped 3 bases and J dropped 6 bases, with 9 bases sitting between them. CDR3 length equals 12 residues. DNA of the CDR3: TGTGCCAGCAGTTATCAGGGCGGCGAGCAGTACTTC. It yields the protein CASSYQGGEQYF.

The chain combines TRBV2 with TRBJ2-2; the D gene is possibly TRBD2 (6 bases). The CDR3 is 15 amino acids. Looked up from germline, CDR1 is SNHLY and CDR2 is FYNNEI. V was trimmed by 5 bases and J by 5 bases, leaving 15 bases between them. DNA of the CDR3: TGTGCCAGCAGTTCCTCCACAAGCGGGACCGGGGAGCTGTTTTTT. It specifies CASSSSTSGTGELFF.

Only one count was recorded for this clone. The chain uses TRBV14 and TRBJ1-6; TRBD1 is a possible D gene (6 bases). Trimming shortened V by 0 bases and J by 0 bases, and 18 bases separated the two germline ends. The CDR3 has 20 amino acids. Germline-derived CDR1 and CDR2 are SGHDN and FVKESK. DNA for the CDR3: TGTGCCAGCAGCCAAGACCTAGCAGGGACAAGGAGCTCCTATAATTCACCCCTCCACTTT. It translates to CASSQDLAGTRSSYNSPLHF.

The CDR3 spells CASSLGAGPIQMNTEAFF. The CDR3 DNA is TGCGCCAGCAGCTTGGGCGCGGGGCCTATCCAAATGAACACTGAAGCTTTCTTT. The V and J genes are TRBV5-1 and TRBJ1-1; tentatively, D is TRBD1 (5 bases). V lost 0 bases and J lost 0, with 18 bases in between. CDR1 SGHRS and CDR2 YFSETQ come from the germline V gene. The CDR3 has 18 residues.

The chain joins TRBV7-2 to TRBJ2-7; D gene unclear. This CDR3 spans 14 amino acids. Germline CDR1 and CDR2: SGHTA and FQGNSA. The V and J ends lost 5 bases and 0 bases respectively, with 11 bases between them. CDR3: CASSRIRSSYEQYF. The CDR3 nucleotides are TGTGCCAGCAGCCGTATACGGTCCTCCTACGAGCAGTACTTC.

CDR3 DNA sequence: TGTGCCTGGAGTGTAGGGGCCGCGAAGAACTATGGCTACACCTTC. Protein: CAWSVGAAKNYGYTF. J is TRBJ1-2 and V is TRBV30, with D maybe TRBD1 (5 bases). The CDR3 length is 15 residues. Germline V gene lookup returns CDR1 GTSNPN and CDR2 SVGIG (reference sequence). V lost 0 bases and J 2 bases, leaving 13 bases between the germline ends.

This clone occurred once. The rearrangement uses TRBV6-5 and TRBJ1-1, with no clear D. The CDR3 covers 14 residues. The V gene lost 2 bases and the J gene lost 4 bases, with 11 bases spanning the gap. Germline assignment: CDR1 MNHEY and CDR2 SVGAGI. The CDR3 loop is CASSYAGKTTEAFF. CDR3 nucleotides: TGTGCCAGCAGTTACGCCGGGAAGACCACTGAAGCTTTCTTT.

This clone has a single count. V and J are TRBV18 and TRBJ2-7; 8 bases are a match to TRBD1. V lost 2 bases and J lost 5; bases outside the gene matches: 5. The CDR3 is 14 residues long. The germline V gene has CDR1 KGHSH and CDR2 LQKENI. In DNA, the CDR3 is TGTGCCAGCTCACCAGGGACAGGATTGGACGAGCAGTACTTC. Amino acids: CASSPGTGLDEQYF.

The chain combines TRBV13 with TRBJ2-2; possible D gene TRBD2, 6 bases. Between the trimmed V and J ends, which lost 4 bases and 5 bases, there was a span of 14 bases. The CDR3 runs 15 residues. Germline CDR1 and CDR2: PRHDT and FYEKMQ (reference sequence). The CDR3 protein is CASSYVVAGTGELFF. CDR3 coding DNA: TGTGCCAGCAGCTACGTTGTTGCGGGGACCGGGGAGCTGTTTTTT.

This rearrangement joins TRBV5-1 to TRBJ2-5; D is unclear. The CDR3 covers 12 residues. With 2 bases removed from V and 5 bases from J, the gap between germline ends came to 7 bases. CDR1 is SGHRS and CDR2 is YFSETQ in the germline V gene. CDR3 sequence (DNA): TGCGCCAGCAGCTTAACAGTGGAGACCCAGTACTTC. This codes for CASSLTVETQYF. Supplemented by reference TRBV5-1 and TRBJ2-5, the full variable domain reads KAGVTQTPRYLIKTRGQQVTLSCSPISGHRSVSWYQQTPGQGLQFLFEYFSETQRNKGNFPGRFSGRQFSNSRSEMNVSTLELGDSALYLCASSLTVETQYFGPGTRLLVL.

This clone was detected only once. The chain has TRBV19 and TRBJ2-7; 8 bases map to TRBD1. Per germline, CDR1 LNHDA and CDR2 SQIVND (reference sequence). Trimming cost V 5 bases and J 3 bases; bases outside gene matches: 6. The CDR3 runs 14 residues. Written as DNA, the CDR3 is TGTGCCAGTAGTTCCCGGGACAGGTTCTACGAGCAGTACTTC. Its protein product is CASSSRDRFYEQYF.

V gene TRBV3-1 (or the pseudogene TRBV3-2) combines with J gene TRBJ2-1; 10 bases are a match to TRBD2. This CDR3 is built from 18 residues. Germline loops: CDR1 LGHDT, CDR2 YNNKEL (reference sequence). V gave up 0 bases and J gave up 4 bases; unmatched junction bases: 9. The CDR3 sequence is CASSQERQREGMYNEQFF. CDR3 nucleotide sequence: TGTGCCAGCAGCCAAGAACGCCAGCGGGAGGGCATGTACAATGAGCAGTTCTTC.

This chain uses TRBV5-1 with TRBJ1-2, with D possibly being TRBD1 (6 bases). The CDR3 is made up of 13 amino acids. Germline CDR1 reads SGHRS; CDR2 reads YFSETQ. Trimming took off 4 bases at V and 2 bases at J, with 9 bases between the two ends. CDR3 bases: TGCGCCAGCAGCGGACAGCACAACTATGGCTACACCTTC. This translates into CASSGQHNYGYTF.

This rearrangement joins TRBV6-2 or TRBV6-3 to TRBJ2-2; D is perhaps TRBD2 (6 bases). This CDR3 has 15 residues. Germline CDR1 MNHEY, CDR2 SVGEGT. Trimming cost V 5 bases and J 3 bases, with 13 bases left between them. The CDR3: CASSRNGGDTGELFF. CDR3 in DNA: TGTGCCAGCAGTCGCAACGGAGGGGACACCGGGGAGCTGTTTTTT.

The chain links TRBV7-8 to TRBJ2-1; TRBD2 matches at 12 bases. J gave up 8 bases and V 1 base, and 6 bases lay outside the gene matches. There are 16 residues in the CDR3. Germline-derived CDR1 and CDR2 are SGHVS and FQNEAQ. CDR3: CASSLELAGGKDEQFF. As DNA, the CDR3 is TGTGCCAGCAGCTTAGAGCTAGCGGGGGGGAAGGATGAGCAGTTCTTC.

This chain connects TRBV4-1 to TRBJ1-5; the D gene is possibly TRBD1 (5 bases). The CDR3 is 18 residues long. Germline V gene sequence: CDR1 MGHRA, CDR2 YSYEKL. V gave up 0 bases and J gave up 7 bases, with 22 bases separating them. CDR3 nucleotides: TGCGCCAGCAGCCAAGAGAACATGGCAGGGAAAGTGGTGCAGCCCCAGCATTTT. Its translation: CASSQENMAGKVVQPQHF.

The chain is built from TRBV2 and TRBJ1-1; D is undetermined. The CDR3 is 13 residues long. Germline CDR1 SNHLY, CDR2 FYNNEI. Trimming removed 1 base from V and 4 bases from J, with 7 bases in between. The chain's CDR3 is CASSEEAGTEAFF. In nucleotides, the CDR3 is TGTGCCAGCAGTGAAGAGGCAGGCACTGAAGCTTTCTTT.

The chain employs TRBV5-4 and TRBJ2-5; the match to TRBD1 covers 7 bases. The germline gives CDR1 SGHNT, CDR2 YYREEE (reference sequence). The CDR3 is 14 residues long. V lost 2 bases and J lost 4; bases outside the gene matches: 5. The CDR3 loop reads CASSLGGGTETQYF. CDR3 sequence (DNA): TGTGCCAGCAGCTTAGGGGGCGGAACAGAGACCCAGTACTTC.

The chain uses TRBV30 and TRBJ1-2, with 10 bases lining up with TRBD1. Losses at the gene ends were 2 bases for V and 10 bases for J; bases not matched to a gene: 4. This CDR3 is 12 amino acids long. The germline V gene encodes CDR1 GTSNPN and CDR2 SVGIG (reference sequence). As DNA, the CDR3 is TGTGCCTGGAGTTCGGGACAGGGGTACTACACCTTC. Protein product: CAWSSGQGYYTF.

The gene calls are TRBV19 and TRBJ1-1, with D unresolved. The germline gives CDR1 LNHDA, CDR2 SQIVND (reference sequence). CDR3 length: 14 residues. Deletions cut 2 bases from V and 3 bases from J, with 10 bases between. The CDR3 nucleotides are TGTGCCAGTAGTATACGCATGGCGGACACTGAAGCTTTCTTT. It encodes CASSIRMADTEAFF.